Below are 7 T cell receptor beta chains sequenced from a single sample in a study of Ad26.COV2.S vaccination and SARS-CoV-2 variants. Method: immunoSEQ multiplex PCR; TCRdb's copy keeps in-frame clones and lacks some. The data hold about 330,000 clones, with 85% to 90% observed a single time. Documented treatment: some 19 received Ad26.COV2.S at low or high dose, single or two shots; several received placebo; per-sample allocation not given. On day 63 after the first injection, vaccine and placebo recipients gave samples. This specimen consisted of peripheral blood, obtained in a trial of Ad26.COV2.S vaccine versus placebo. These receptors were taken from a person aged 18-65 years who received the Ad26.COV2.S COVID-19 vaccine or a placebo.

The chain uses TRBV6-2 or TRBV6-3 and TRBJ1-1, with a possible D match to TRBD1 (6 bases). Germline V gives CDR1 MNHEY, CDR2 SVGEGT. The germline V and J ends were trimmed by 3 bases and 3 bases, with 8 bases remaining between them. CDR3 size: 13 residues. The CDR3 reads CASSYQGHTEAFF. CDR3 in DNA: TGTGCCAGCAGTTATCAGGGGCACACTGAAGCTTTCTTT.

V usage is TRBV7-9 and J usage is TRBJ2-3; TRBD2 matches at 7 bases. From germline, CDR1 is SEHNR and CDR2 FQNEAQ (reference sequence). This CDR3 has 16 residues. V trimming: 5 bases; J trimming: 0 bases; junction bases outside the gene matches: 8. The CDR3 spells CASSPLLASSTDTQYF. CDR3 nucleotide sequence: TGTGCCAGCAGCCCACTACTAGCGTCTAGCACAGATACGCAGTATTTT.

V usage is TRBV5-1 and J usage is TRBJ2-2, with TRBD1 as a possible D gene (5 bases). Deletions cut 2 bases from V and 0 bases from J, with 8 bases between. CDR3 length: 15 amino acids. Germline loops: CDR1 SGHRS, CDR2 YFSETQ. CDR3 region: CASSLGHTNTGELFF. CDR3 sequence (DNA): TGCGCCAGCAGCTTAGGACACACGAACACCGGGGAGCTGTTTTTT.

The chain joins TRBV4-2 to TRBJ1-4; no clear D. Per the germline V gene, CDR1 is LGHNA and CDR2 is YNFKEQ. The CDR3 spans 18 residues. With 0 bases removed from V and 1 base from J, the gap between germline ends came to 15 bases. The DNA of the CDR3 is TGTGCCAGCAGCCAAGAAGGAACCACTGGGATAACTAATGAAAAACTGTTTTTT. It encodes CASSQEGTTGITNEKLFF.

This clone was counted once. The V and J genes are TRBV12-3 or TRBV12-4 and TRBJ2-1, with D possibly matching TRBD2 (5 bases). The CDR3 length is 13 residues. V was clipped by 5 bases and J by 10 bases, with 15 bases between them. In DNA form, the CDR3 reads TGTGCCAGCAGTATCGAAGACCCGGGGGAGCAGTTCTTC. This codes for CASSIEDPGEQFF.

V is TRBV5-1 and J is TRBJ1-2, with D hard to call. The length of the CDR3 is 15 residues. The germline gives CDR1 SGHRS, CDR2 YFSETQ. Between the trimmed V and J ends, which lost 0 bases and 4 bases, there was a span of 13 bases. CDR3 protein: CASSLGPSEGYGYTF. CDR3 DNA sequence: TGCGCCAGCAGCTTGGGACCTTCGGAAGGCTATGGCTACACCTTC.

The chain carries TRBV19 and TRBJ1-4; D not certain. The CDR3 covers 15 residues. CDR1 and CDR2 from the germline V gene are LNHDA and SQIVND (reference sequence). The germline V and J ends were trimmed by 5 bases and 6 bases, with 16 bases remaining between them. CDR3: CASSVPGSGDEKLFF. CDR3 nucleotide sequence: TGTGCCAGTAGTGTCCCGGGTTCCGGGGATGAAAAACTGTTTTTT. The full variable domain, in which reference TRBV19 and TRBJ1-4 provide the parts outside the CDR3, is DGGITQSPKYLFRKEGQNVTLSCEQNLNHDAMYWYRQDPGQGLRLIYYSQIVNDFQKGDIAEGYSVSREKKESFPLTVTSAQKNPTAFYLCASSVPGSGDEKLFFGSGTQLSVL.